Below are 3 T cell receptor beta chains sequenced from a single sample in a study of OX40 agonist ivuxolimab in advanced cancers. Sequenced by immunoSEQ multiplex PCR; TCRdb stores in-frame clones only, minus some. This sample yields about 98,000 clones, of which approximately 86% are seen a single time; about 0.82% belongs to the top ten. This specimen consisted of CD4+ or CD8+ T cells sorted from blood, obtained in a trial of the OX40 agonist ivuxolimab. Receptors originate from an adult with an advanced solid tumor such as melanoma, head and neck, liver or kidney cancer.

This clone was observed a handful of times. The chain is built from TRBV18 and TRBJ1-2, with 7 nucleotides matching TRBD1. Per germline, CDR1 KGHSH and CDR2 LQKENI. V lost 3 bases and J lost 0; bases outside the gene matches: 13. This CDR3 has 18 amino acids. The CDR3 DNA follows: TGTGCCAGCTCACCCGCCGCGCAGGGGGTCCCCACTAACTATGGCTACACCTTC. Protein: CASSPAAQGVPTNYGYTF.

This clone has just a few counts. V is TRBV19 and J is TRBJ1-5, with 7 positions matching TRBD1. The V segment lost 3 bases and the J segment 9 bases; nucleotides outside the gene matches: 5. The CDR3 covers 13 residues. Germline CDR1 reads LNHDA; CDR2 reads SQIVND (reference sequence). Written as DNA, the CDR3 is TGTGCCAGTAGTATTCAGGGGGGAGGGCCCCAGCATTTT. The encoded protein is CASSIQGGGPQHF.

This chain connects TRBV5-4 to TRBJ2-1; 10 positions agree with TRBD2. CDR3 length: 15 amino acids. Germline CDR1 reads SGHNT; CDR2 reads YYREEE (reference sequence). The V gene end was trimmed by 2 bases and the J gene end by 7 bases; junction bases not matched to a gene: 6. The CDR3 DNA sequence: TGTGCCAGCAGCTTTAGGCTAGCGGGAGAAAATGAGCAGTTCTTC. It yields the protein CASSFRLAGENEQFF.